Given below is one TCR beta chain in context. Its antigen is not known. The data stem from a study of T cell responses to AZD1222 COVID-19 vaccine. Profiled with immunoSEQ multiplex PCR; TCRdb holds only in-frame clones, not every one. The sample contains under 200,000 clones, about 92% of which appear only once. With 5 bases removed from V and 4 bases from J, the gap between germline ends came to 16 bases. This CDR3 contains 15 residues. Germline loops: CDR1 MDHEN, CDR2 SYDVKM. Findings of the study overall: Just a handful of AZD1222 recipients tested seropositive at baseline. Donors, mostly white British, included more females; clonal diversity was possibly underestimated. It was only after the peak T cell response that any repertoires were sampled.

This clonotype was obtained from an adult who received the MenACWY meningococcal vaccine as a control. The V gene is TRBV28, the J gene TRBJ2-3, with unresolved D. The source material was peripheral blood, sampled 28 days after the second dose of the MenACWY control vaccine. As DNA, the CDR3 is TGTGCCAGCAGTGGCGACGAATTGGAGTCAGATACGCAGTATTTT. It translates to CASSGDELESDTQYF.